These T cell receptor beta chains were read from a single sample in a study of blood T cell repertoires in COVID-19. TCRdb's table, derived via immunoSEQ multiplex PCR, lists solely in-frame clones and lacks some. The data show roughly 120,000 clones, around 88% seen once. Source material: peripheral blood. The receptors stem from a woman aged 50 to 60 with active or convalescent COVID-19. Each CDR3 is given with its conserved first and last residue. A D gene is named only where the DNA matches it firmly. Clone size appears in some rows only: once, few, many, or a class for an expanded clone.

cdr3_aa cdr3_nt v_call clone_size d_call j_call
CASGGPANTDTQYF TGTGCCAGCGGAGGCCCAGCGAACACAGATACGCAGTATTTT TRBV11-2 - - TRBJ2-3
CATSDPSAGGPGELFF TGTGCCACCAGTGACCCATCCGCGGGAGGGCCCGGGGAGCTGTTTTTT TRBV24-1 - TRBD2 TRBJ2-2
CASIGVSPRSDYGYTF TGTGCCAGCATAGGGGTGAGTCCCAGATCGGACTATGGCTACACCTTC TRBV7-9 - - TRBJ1-2
CASRNQPGNEQFF TGTGCCAGCAGGAACCAGCCGGGCAATGAGCAGTTCTTC TRBV12-3/TRBV12-4 - - TRBJ2-1
CASSSYSGQETQYF TGTGCCAGCAGCTCCTACAGCGGGCAAGAGACCCAGTACTTC TRBV7-2 once - TRBJ2-5
CASQAGLAGGEQFF TGTGCCAGCCAGGCGGGACTAGCGGGGGGAGAGCAGTTCTTC TRBV2 - TRBD2 TRBJ2-1
CASIPRILLREQYF TGTGCCAGCATTCCTAGGATTCTCCTAAGGGAGCAGTACTTC TRBV21-1 once - TRBJ2-7
CASSEALYFRRTYEQYF TGTGCCAGCAGTGAAGCGCTATACTTTCGGAGGACCTACGAGCAGTACTTC TRBV6-1 - - TRBJ2-7
CASSLGQGNTGELFF TGTGCCAGCAGCCTCGGACAGGGGAACACCGGGGAGCTGTTTTTT TRBV7-9 - TRBD1 TRBJ2-2
CASSLPWAGRPEAFF TGTGCCAGCAGTTTACCTTGGGCGGGTCGCCCTGAAGCTTTCTTT TRBV28 - - TRBJ1-1
CASSLDRAAQYF TGTGCCAGCAGTTTGGACAGGGCGGCGCAGTATTTT TRBV2 - TRBD1 TRBJ2-3
CASLAPGSYEQYF TGTGCCAGCCTCGCCCCAGGTTCCTACGAGCAGTACTTC TRBV6-5 few - TRBJ2-7
CASSPDRLNLYGYTF TGTGCCAGCAGCCCCGACAGGTTAAACCTCTATGGCTACACCTTC TRBV5-5 few - TRBJ1-2
CASSIDPPIGGNQPQHF TGTGCCAGTAGTATAGATCCTCCCATCGGGGGCAATCAGCCCCAGCATTTT TRBV19 - - TRBJ1-5
CAISESRTGGENNSPLHF TGTGCCATCAGTGAGTCCCGGACAGGGGGAGAAAATAATTCACCCCTCCACTTT TRBV10-3 - TRBD1 TRBJ1-6
CASSLGTSAYNEQFF TGTGCCAGCAGCCTAGGGACTAGCGCTTACAATGAGCAGTTCTTC TRBV6-2/TRBV6-3 - TRBD2 TRBJ2-1
CATGPGGLYNEQFF TGTGCCACCGGACCGGGGGGGCTTTACAATGAGCAGTTCTTC TRBV24-1 - TRBD2 TRBJ2-1
CASSPTYQETQYF TGTGCCAGCAGCCCGACATACCAAGAGACCCAGTACTTC TRBV5-4 - - TRBJ2-5
CASSSWTSGNTDTQYF TGTGCCAGCAGCTCCTGGACTAGCGGGAACACAGATACGCAGTATTTT TRBV4-2 - TRBD2 TRBJ2-3
CASSFGGATYEQYF TGTGCCAGCAGTTTCGGGGGGGCCACCTACGAGCAGTACTTC TRBV28 - TRBD2 TRBJ2-7
CASSLWRSGAGNTIYF TGTGCCAGCAGTTTATGGCGCTCAGGGGCGGGAAACACCATATATTTT TRBV28 - - TRBJ1-3
CASSLITSGRATDTQYF TGTGCCAGCAGTTTAATAACTAGCGGGAGGGCCACAGATACGCAGTATTTT TRBV28 once TRBD2 TRBJ2-3
CASSPEGGEKLFF TGTGCCAGCAGCCCCGAAGGAGGAGAAAAACTGTTTTTT TRBV28 few - TRBJ1-4
CASSLSEGGETQYF TGTGCCAGCAGTCTCAGCGAGGGGGGGGAGACCCAGTACTTC TRBV28 - - TRBJ2-5
CASSLVGLAIDTQYF TGTGCCAGCAGCTTAGTGGGACTAGCGATTGATACGCAGTATTTT TRBV7-2 - TRBD2 TRBJ2-3
CASSHLDRNTGELFF TGTGCCAGCAGCCACCTGGACAGAAACACCGGGGAGCTGTTTTTT TRBV14 - - TRBJ2-2
CASRTGADTQYF TGTGCCAGTAGAACAGGGGCAGATACGCAGTATTTT TRBV19 - TRBD1 TRBJ2-3
CSVSRVNEQFF TGCAGTGTGTCGAGGGTCAATGAGCAGTTCTTC TRBV20-1 - - TRBJ2-1
CSVEKAGGDTQYF TGCAGCGTTGAAAAGGCGGGAGGAGATACGCAGTATTTT TRBV29-1 - TRBD2 TRBJ2-3
CAWSVGLASQETQYF TGTGCCTGGAGTGTAGGTTTAGCAAGTCAAGAGACCCAGTACTTC TRBV30 - - TRBJ2-5
CASSLSGTGFYETQYF TGTGCCAGCAGTTTATCCGGGACAGGGTTTTATGAGACCCAGTACTTC TRBV27 - TRBD1 TRBJ2-5
CASTHNVATNEKLFF TGTGCCAGCACCCACAATGTGGCAACTAATGAAAAACTGTTTTTT TRBV11-2 - - TRBJ1-4
CASSFHAGGTEKTQYF TGTGCCAGCAGTTTCCACGCGGGAGGTACGGAAAAGACCCAGTACTTC TRBV27 once TRBD2 TRBJ2-5
CASSRLAGPMDTQYF TGTGCCAGCAGCCGACTAGCGGGACCCATGGATACGCAGTATTTT TRBV7-9 - TRBD2 TRBJ2-3
CASSSHGTGNYGYTF TGTGCCAGCAGCTCCCACGGGACAGGGAACTATGGCTACACCTTC TRBV4-2 - TRBD1 TRBJ1-2
CASSALPSGTIYF TGTGCCAGCAGCGCCCTCCCTTCGGGCACCATATATTTT TRBV7-2 - - TRBJ1-3
CASSQEDSSNTGELFF TGTGCCAGCAGCCAGGAGGACAGCTCGAACACCGGGGAGCTGTTTTTT TRBV4-2 - - TRBJ2-2